The rows below give T cell receptor beta chains drawn from one sample of a study of blood T cell repertoires in COVID-19. Produced via immunoSEQ multiplex PCR; TCRdb's table is partial and in-frame only. This sample has under 110,000 clones, with 85% to 95% found just once. The sample was peripheral blood. These receptors were obtained from a man aged 50-60 years with active COVID-19. Each CDR3 is given with its conserved first and last residue. Fields, in order: V gene, CDR3 protein.

V: TRBV30; CDR3: CAWDPLAGLSNEQFF
V: TRBV18; CDR3: CASSPQGDTEAFF
V: TRBV27; CDR3: CASSLGATGGRVETQYF
V: TRBV2; CDR3: CASSAGQGVREAFF
V: TRBV7-8; CDR3: CASSPAGQTLEAFF
V: TRBV7-6; CDR3: CASSPRGGATKNIQYF
V: TRBV6-1; CDR3: CASSVSPGAGVDEQYF
V: TRBV6-5; CDR3: CASSFLQGRNEQFF
V: TRBV6-2/TRBV6-3; CDR3: CASSGGGYSETQYF
V: TRBV19; CDR3: CASSAQGADSGNTIYF
V: TRBV11-2; CDR3: CASSLGQATGNTIYF
V: TRBV24-1; CDR3: CATSTGGNQPQHF
V: TRBV27; CDR3: CASSPDRVDTEAFF
V: TRBV12-3/TRBV12-4; CDR3: CASSLAGLGGYTF
V: TRBV28; CDR3: CASKTPQGRSSYNEQFF
V: TRBV11-2; CDR3: CASSLDPSDTREQYF
V: TRBV28; CDR3: CASSSLGREVGGYTF
V: TRBV6-6; CDR3: CASRGTDTEAFF
V: TRBV9; CDR3: CASSVDGRGNGELFF
V: TRBV7-9; CDR3: CASSSDTGSSNQPQHF
V: TRBV5-1; CDR3: CASSTDGTGTDTQYF
V: TRBV5-5; CDR3: CASSLGGRGNSPLHF
V: TRBV24-1; CDR3: CATSDIRGGRTGELFF
V: TRBV11-3; CDR3: CASSLVGGDYNEQFF
V: TRBV5-4; CDR3: CASSLRVAGTREQFF
V: TRBV5-1; CDR3: CASSLRGVSTDTQYF
V: TRBV18; CDR3: CATSRGGDEQYF
V: TRBV7-9; CDR3: CASSKNSGTSGMGEQYF
V: TRBV30; CDR3: CAWNPGQGIYGTNEKLFF
V: TRBV7-9; CDR3: CASSRLLLYEQYF
V: TRBV11-2; CDR3: CASSLAGVTYEQYF
V: TRBV7-3; CDR3: CASSLGRPANTGELFF
V: TRBV28; CDR3: CASSRGSTGRAYEQYF
V: TRBV5-6; CDR3: CASSTGTGTNEKLFF
V: TRBV2; CDR3: CASSRRTGAANSPLHF
V: TRBV28; CDR3: CASSPPHKNTEAFF
V: TRBV6-5; CDR3: CASARPNQPQHF
V: TRBV10-3; CDR3: CAISESVPGSGANVLTF
V: TRBV7-2; CDR3: CASSPDSYARGYTF
V: TRBV28; CDR3: CASVTTGKEAGYTF
V: TRBV28; CDR3: CASSSRGGTGNPGELFF
V: TRBV28; CDR3: CASSLAGGRSRNEKLFF
V: TRBV7-8; CDR3: CASSFGTYGTEAFF
V: TRBV4-2; CDR3: CASSPQALGLAGARDQAKNIQYF
V: TRBV14; CDR3: CASSHFPGTGDGYEQYF
V: TRBV6-5; CDR3: CASSYGEGGELFF
V: TRBV18; CDR3: CASSRDFLSSYEQYF
V: TRBV7-2; CDR3: CASSLVPAPNSPLHF
V: TRBV28; CDR3: CASRPAGEVSEAFF
V: TRBV11-2; CDR3: CASSPGTGRNEQFF
V: TRBV20-1; CDR3: CSGGPNRYTF
V: TRBV29-1; CDR3: CSVESGGHEQYF